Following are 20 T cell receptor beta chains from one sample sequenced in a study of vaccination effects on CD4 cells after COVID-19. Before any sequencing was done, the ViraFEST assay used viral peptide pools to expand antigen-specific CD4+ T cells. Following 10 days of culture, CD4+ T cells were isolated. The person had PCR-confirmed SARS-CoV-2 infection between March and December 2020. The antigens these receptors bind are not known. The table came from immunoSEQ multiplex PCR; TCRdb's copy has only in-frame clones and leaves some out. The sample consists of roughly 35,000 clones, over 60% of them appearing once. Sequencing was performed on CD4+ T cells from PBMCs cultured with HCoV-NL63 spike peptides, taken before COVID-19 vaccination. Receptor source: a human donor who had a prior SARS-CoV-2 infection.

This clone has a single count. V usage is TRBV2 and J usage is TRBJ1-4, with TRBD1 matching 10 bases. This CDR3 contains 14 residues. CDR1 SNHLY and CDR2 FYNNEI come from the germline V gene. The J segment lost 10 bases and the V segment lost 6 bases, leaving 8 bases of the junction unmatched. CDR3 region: CASSDDRGRGKLFF. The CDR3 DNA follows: TGTGCCAGCAGCGACGACAGGGGGCGCGGAAAACTGTTTTTT. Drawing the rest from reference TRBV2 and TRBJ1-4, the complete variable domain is EPEVTQTPSHQVTQMGQEVILRCVPISNHLYFYWYRQILGQKVEFLVSFYNNEISEKSEIFDDQFSVERPDGSNFTLKIRSTKLEDSAMYFCASSDDRGRGKLFFGSGTQLSVL.

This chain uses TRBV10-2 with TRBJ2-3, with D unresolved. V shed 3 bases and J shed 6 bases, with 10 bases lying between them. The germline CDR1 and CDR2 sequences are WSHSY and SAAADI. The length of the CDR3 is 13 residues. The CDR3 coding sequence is TGCGCCAGCAGTGATGCCACGACGGATACGCAGTATTTT. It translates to CASSDATTDTQYF.

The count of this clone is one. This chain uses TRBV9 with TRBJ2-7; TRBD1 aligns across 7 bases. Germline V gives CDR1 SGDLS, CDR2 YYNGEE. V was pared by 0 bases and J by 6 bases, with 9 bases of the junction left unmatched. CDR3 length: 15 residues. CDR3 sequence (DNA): TGTGCCAGCAGCGTAGAAGTTACAGGGGTGGGCGAGCAGTACTTC. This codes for CASSVEVTGVGEQYF. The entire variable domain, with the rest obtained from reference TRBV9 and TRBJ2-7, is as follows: DSGVTQTPKHLITATGQRVTLRCSPRSGDLSVYWYQQSLDQGLQFLIQYYNGEERAKGNILERFSAQQFPDLHSELNLSSLELGDSALYFCASSVEVTGVGEQYFGPGTRLTVT.

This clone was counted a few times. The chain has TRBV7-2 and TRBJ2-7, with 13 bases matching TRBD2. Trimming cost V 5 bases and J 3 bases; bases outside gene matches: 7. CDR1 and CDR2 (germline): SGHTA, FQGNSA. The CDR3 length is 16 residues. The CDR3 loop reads CASSSTGTSGNYEQYF. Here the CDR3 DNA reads TGTGCCAGCAGCAGCACCGGGACTAGCGGGAACTACGAGCAGTACTTC.

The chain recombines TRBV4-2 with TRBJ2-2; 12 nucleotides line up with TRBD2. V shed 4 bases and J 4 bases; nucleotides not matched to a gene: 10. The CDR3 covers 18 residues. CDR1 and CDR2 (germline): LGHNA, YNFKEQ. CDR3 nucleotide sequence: TGTGCCAGCAGCCTTAGACTAGCGGGGGCCATTGTCACCGGGGAGCTGTTTTTT. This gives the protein CASSLRLAGAIVTGELFF.

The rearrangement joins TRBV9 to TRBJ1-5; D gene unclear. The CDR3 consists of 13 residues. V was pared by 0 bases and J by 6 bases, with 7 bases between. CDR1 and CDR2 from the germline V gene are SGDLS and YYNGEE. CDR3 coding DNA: TGTGCCAGCAGCGTAGGAGAGGGTCAGCCCCAGCATTTT. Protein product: CASSVGEGQPQHF.

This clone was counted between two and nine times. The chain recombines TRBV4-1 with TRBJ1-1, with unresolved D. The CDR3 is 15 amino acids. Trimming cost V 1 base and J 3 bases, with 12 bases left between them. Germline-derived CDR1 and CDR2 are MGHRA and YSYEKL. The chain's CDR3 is CASSQVSVGYTEAFF. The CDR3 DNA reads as TGCGCCAGCAGCCAAGTTTCGGTCGGCTACACTGAAGCTTTCTTT.

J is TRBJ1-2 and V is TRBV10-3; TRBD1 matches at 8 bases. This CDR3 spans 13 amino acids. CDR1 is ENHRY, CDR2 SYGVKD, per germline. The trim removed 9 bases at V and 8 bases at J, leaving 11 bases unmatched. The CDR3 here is CAIYTQGALGYTF. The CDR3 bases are TGTGCCATATACACGCAGGGGGCTCTCGGCTACACCTTC.

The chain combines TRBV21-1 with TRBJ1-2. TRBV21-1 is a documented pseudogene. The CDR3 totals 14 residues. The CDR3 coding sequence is TGTGCCAGCAGCAAAGTGGGGGGGCGCAATGGCTACACCTTC. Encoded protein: CASSKVGGRNGYTF.

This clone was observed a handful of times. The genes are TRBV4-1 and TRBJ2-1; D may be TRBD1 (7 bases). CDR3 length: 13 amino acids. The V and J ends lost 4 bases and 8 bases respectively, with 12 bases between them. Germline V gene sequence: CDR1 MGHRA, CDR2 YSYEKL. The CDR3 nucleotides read TGCGCCAGCAGCCGACCAGGGGGGCATGAGCAGTTCTTC. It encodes CASSRPGGHEQFF.

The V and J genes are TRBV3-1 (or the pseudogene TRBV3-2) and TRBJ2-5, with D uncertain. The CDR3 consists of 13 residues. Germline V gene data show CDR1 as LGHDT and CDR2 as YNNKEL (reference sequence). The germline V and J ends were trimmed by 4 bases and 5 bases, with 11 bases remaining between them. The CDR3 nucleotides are TGTGCCAGCAGCCTTTCTATGGGCGAGACCCAGTACTTC. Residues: CASSLSMGETQYF.

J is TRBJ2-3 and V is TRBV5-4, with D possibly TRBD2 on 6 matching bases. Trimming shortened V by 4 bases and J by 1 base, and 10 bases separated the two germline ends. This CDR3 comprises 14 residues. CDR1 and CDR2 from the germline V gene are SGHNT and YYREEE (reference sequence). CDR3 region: CASSQAGRTDTQYF. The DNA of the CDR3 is TGTGCCAGCAGCCAAGCGGGCCGCACAGATACGCAGTATTTT.

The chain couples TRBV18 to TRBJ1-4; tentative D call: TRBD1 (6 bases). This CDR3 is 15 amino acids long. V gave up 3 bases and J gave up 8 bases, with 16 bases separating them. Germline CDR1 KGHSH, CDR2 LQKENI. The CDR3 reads CASSPYGGLREKLFF. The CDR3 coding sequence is TGTGCCAGCTCACCGTACGGGGGGCTAAGGGAAAAACTGTTTTTT.

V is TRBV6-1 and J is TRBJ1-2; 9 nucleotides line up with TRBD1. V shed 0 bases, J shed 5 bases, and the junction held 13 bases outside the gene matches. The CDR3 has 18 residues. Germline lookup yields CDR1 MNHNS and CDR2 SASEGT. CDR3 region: CASSEAQVLGQGGYGYTF. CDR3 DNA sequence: TGTGCCAGCAGTGAAGCGCAAGTACTGGGACAGGGAGGGTATGGCTACACCTTC.

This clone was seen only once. CDR3 sequence reads: CASSGVTDTQYF. As DNA, the CDR3 is TGTGCCAGCAGCGGAGTCACAGATACGCAGTATTTT. The chain has TRBV11-3 and TRBJ2-3; no definite D call. CDR1 and CDR2 from the germline V gene are SGHNT and YENEEA. This CDR3 spans 12 amino acids. The germline V and J ends were trimmed by 5 bases and 2 bases, with 5 bases remaining between them.

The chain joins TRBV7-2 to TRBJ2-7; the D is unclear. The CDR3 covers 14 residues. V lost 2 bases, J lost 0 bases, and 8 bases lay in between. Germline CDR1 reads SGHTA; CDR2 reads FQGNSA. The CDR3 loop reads CASSLRISSYEQYF. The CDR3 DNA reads TGTGCCAGCAGCTTAAGGATATCCTCCTACGAGCAGTACTTC.

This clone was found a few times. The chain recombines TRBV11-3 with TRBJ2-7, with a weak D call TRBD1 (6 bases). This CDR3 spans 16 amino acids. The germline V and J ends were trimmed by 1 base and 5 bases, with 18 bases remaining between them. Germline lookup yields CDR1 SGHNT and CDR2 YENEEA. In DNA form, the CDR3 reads TGTGCCAGCAGCTTAGTATTCGATCGAGGGGGACACGAGCAGTACTTC. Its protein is CASSLVFDRGGHEQYF.

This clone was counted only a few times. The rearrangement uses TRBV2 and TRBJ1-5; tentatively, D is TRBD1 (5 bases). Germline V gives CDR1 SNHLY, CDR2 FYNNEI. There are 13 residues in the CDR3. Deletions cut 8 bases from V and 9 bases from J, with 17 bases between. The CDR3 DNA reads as TGTGCCAGCCGAACCGGGACCCTCGGGCCCCAGCATTTT. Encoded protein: CASRTGTLGPQHF.

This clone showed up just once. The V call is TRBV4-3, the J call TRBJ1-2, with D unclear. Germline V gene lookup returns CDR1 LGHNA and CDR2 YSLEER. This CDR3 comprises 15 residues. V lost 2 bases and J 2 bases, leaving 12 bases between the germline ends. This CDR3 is CASSQLAGTNYGYTF. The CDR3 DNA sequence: TGCGCCAGCAGCCAACTTGCAGGTACCAACTATGGCTACACCTTC.

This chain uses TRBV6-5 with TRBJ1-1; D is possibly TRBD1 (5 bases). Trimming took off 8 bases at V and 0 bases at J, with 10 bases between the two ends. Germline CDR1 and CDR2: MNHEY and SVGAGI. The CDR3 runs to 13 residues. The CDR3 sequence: CASRMGVNTEAFF. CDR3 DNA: TGTGCCAGCCGGATGGGGGTGAACACTGAAGCTTTCTTT.